These T cell receptor beta chains were read from a single sample in a study of beta chain features in type 1 diabetes. Assay: immunoSEQ multiplex PCR; the TCRdb copy retains only in-frame clones and omits some. The repertoire consists of 300,000 to 450,000 clones, with 10% to 15% occurring once and the leading ten covering 0.0095% to 0.013%. The sample was naive CD4+ T cells from blood. Source of these receptors: a woman aged 18-29 years with type 1 diabetes. Each CDR3 is given with its conserved first and last residue. A D gene is named only where the DNA matches it firmly. Size is omitted from some rows. Given values are once, few, many or a class for expanded clones.

len: 14; d_gene: NA; v_gene: TRBV14; abundance: few; j_gene: TRBJ2-5; CDR3aa: CASSQVGREETQYF; CDR3nt: TGTGCCAGCAGCCAAGTGGGCCGAGAAGAGACCCAGTACTTC
len: 14; d_gene: TRBD1; v_gene: TRBV7-2; abundance: NA; j_gene: TRBJ1-5; CDR3aa: CASSMDRGNQPQHF; CDR3nt: TGTGCCAGCAGTATGGACAGGGGTAATCAGCCCCAGCATTTT
len: 15; d_gene: TRBD2; v_gene: TRBV9; abundance: few; j_gene: TRBJ2-7; CDR3aa: CASSVAAGVAHEQYF; CDR3nt: TGTGCCAGCAGCGTAGCGGCGGGAGTTGCTCACGAGCAGTACTTC
len: 17; d_gene: NA; v_gene: TRBV2; abundance: few; j_gene: TRBJ2-1; CDR3aa: CASSVRATSSSYNEQFF; CDR3nt: TGTGCCAGCAGTGTGAGAGCAACCTCAAGCTCCTACAATGAGCAGTTCTTC
len: 17; d_gene: NA; v_gene: TRBV7-9; abundance: few; j_gene: TRBJ1-1; CDR3aa: CASSLGTDSGGNTEAFF; CDR3nt: TGTGCCAGCAGCTTAGGGACAGACAGCGGCGGGAACACTGAAGCTTTCTTT
len: 15; d_gene: TRBD2; v_gene: TRBV18; abundance: NA; j_gene: TRBJ2-2; CDR3aa: CASSPSGSGTGELFF; CDR3nt: TGTGCCAGCTCACCAAGCGGGAGTGGGACCGGGGAGCTGTTTTTT
len: 13; d_gene: NA; v_gene: TRBV7-9; abundance: few; j_gene: TRBJ2-3; CDR3aa: CASSVGTTDTQYF; CDR3nt: TGTGCCAGCAGCGTCGGGACTACAGATACGCAGTATTTT
len: 13; d_gene: TRBD1; v_gene: TRBV6-5; abundance: few; j_gene: TRBJ1-5; CDR3aa: CAISPTGNQPQHF; CDR3nt: TGTGCCATCAGCCCGACAGGGAATCAGCCCCAGCATTTT
len: 15; d_gene: TRBD1; v_gene: TRBV5-6; abundance: NA; j_gene: TRBJ2-7; CDR3aa: CASSLQAGGPYEQYF; CDR3nt: TGTGCCAGCAGCTTGCAGGCAGGGGGCCCCTACGAGCAGTACTTC
len: 15; d_gene: TRBD2; v_gene: TRBV4-1; abundance: few; j_gene: TRBJ2-7; CDR3aa: CASSQETGTSIKQYF; CDR3nt: TGCGCCAGCAGCCAGGAAACCGGGACTAGCATCAAGCAGTACTTC
len: 13; d_gene: NA; v_gene: TRBV7-3; abundance: few; j_gene: TRBJ2-7; CDR3aa: CASSLNRDNEQYF; CDR3nt: TGTGCCAGCAGCTTAAATAGGGACAACGAGCAGTACTTC
len: 11; d_gene: NA; v_gene: TRBV28; abundance: NA; j_gene: TRBJ2-7; CDR3aa: CASSAPYEQYF; CDR3nt: TGTGCCAGCAGTGCGCCCTACGAGCAGTACTTC
len: 14; d_gene: NA; v_gene: TRBV7-9; abundance: few; j_gene: TRBJ2-1; CDR3aa: CASSLVNTGNEQFF; CDR3nt: TGTGCCAGCAGCTTGGTAAACACGGGCAATGAGCAGTTCTTC
len: 15; d_gene: NA; v_gene: TRBV29-1; abundance: NA; j_gene: TRBJ1-1; CDR3aa: CSVLYRDGSGTEAFF; CDR3nt: TGCAGCGTTCTGTACAGGGACGGATCTGGGACTGAAGCTTTCTTT
len: 14; d_gene: TRBD2; v_gene: TRBV15; abundance: NA; j_gene: TRBJ2-4; CDR3aa: CATSSLRGENIQYF; CDR3nt: TGTGCCACCAGCTCCCTGCGGGGGGAGAACATTCAGTACTTC
len: 13; d_gene: NA; v_gene: TRBV5-1; abundance: few; j_gene: TRBJ1-1; CDR3aa: CASSLGGKVEAFF; CDR3nt: TGCGCCAGCAGCTTGGGGGGCAAAGTTGAAGCTTTCTTT